What follows is one T cell receptor (beta chain) and its context. Its antigen remains unidentified. This entry belongs to a study of beta chain features in type 1 diabetes. Reverse transcription of all isolated RNA meant that expressed TCRB transcripts were sequenced. Assay: immunoSEQ multiplex PCR; the TCRdb copy retains only in-frame clones and omits some. The sample lists about 410,000 clones; approximately 15% were seen once. With 3 bases clipped from V and 8 bases from J, the junction kept 6 bases outside the gene matches. The CDR3 spans 13 residues. From germline, CDR1 is SGHDN and CDR2 FVKESK. Whole-study results and caveats: Cells with high TCR expression could be over-represented when cDNA is sequenced. Type 1 diabetes patients showed fewer insertions and more deletions at VDJ junctions. In comparison with healthy donors, patients had naive, central memory and Treg TCRB repertoires that appeared more similar. HLA effects on TCRB rearrangement stayed unresolved here.

The rearrangement uses TRBV14 and TRBJ1-1, with 7 nucleotides matching TRBD1. The specimen sequenced was naive CD4+ T cells from blood. This TCR derives from a man aged 25-45 years in good health. CDR3 sequence reads: CASSQAGTAEAFF. In DNA form, the CDR3 reads TGTGCCAGCAGCCAGGCCGGGACAGCGGAAGCTTTCTTT.